The rows below give T cell receptor beta chains drawn from one sample of a study of cytomegalovirus exposure and HLA in healthy donors. The method was immunoSEQ multiplex PCR; TCRdb's version includes in-frame clones alone and lacks a portion of them. The sample includes around 190,000 clones, 9.5% of them seen just once. Sequenced sample: PBMCs. The source is a woman aged 25 to 39 in good health and CMV-seropositive. The CDR3 runs from the conserved cysteine through the conserved F or W. The D gene is left open where the match is weak. A row's size may be missing; if present it is once, few, many or a size class.

>NA|NA|TRBJ2-6|TRBV19
TGTGCCAGTAGCCTTTCAGGGAACGCCCTCTCTGGGGCCAACGTCCTGACTTTC
CASSLSGNALSGANVLTF
>NA|TRBD2|TRBJ2-7|TRBV5-6
TGTGCCAGCAGCTTGGGGGTACTAGCGGTAGCCTACGAGCAGTACTTC
CASSLGVLAVAYEQYF
>few|TRBD1|TRBJ2-1|TRBV6-1
TGTGCCAGCAGTGGACAGGGGGGAGAGAGGCTGAAGGCCTACAATGAGCAGTTCTTC
CASSGQGGERLKAYNEQFF
>NA|TRBD2|TRBJ2-7|TRBV18
TGTGCCAGCTCACCAAAGCGGACTAGTACCCACGAGCAGTACTTC
CASSPKRTSTHEQYF
>NA|NA|TRBJ1-1|TRBV27
TGTGCCAGCAGTTTGCAGGGTGGGCTGGTTGAAGCTTTCTTT
CASSLQGGLVEAFF
>NA|NA|TRBJ1-1|TRBV11-3
TGTGCCAGCAGCCAAGGACACATGAACACTGAAGCTTTCTTT
CASSQGHMNTEAFF
>NA|NA|TRBJ2-3|TRBV6-6
TGTGCCAGCAGTTACCTACAGGGACGGGATACGCAGTATTTT
CASSYLQGRDTQYF
>NA|TRBD2|TRBJ2-7|TRBV7-9
TGTGCCAGCAGCTCGGGGAATAGCGGGAGCCCCTACGAGCAGTACTTC
CASSSGNSGSPYEQYF
>few|NA|TRBJ2-5|TRBV6-1
TGTGCCAGCAGTGAACTACAAGAGACCCAGTACTTC
CASSELQETQYF
>few|NA|TRBJ1-6|TRBV11-2
TGTGCCAGCAGCTTAGTCGGTCGGTCACCCCTCCACTTT
CASSLVGRSPLHF
>NA|NA|TRBJ1-4|TRBV4-1
TGCGCCAGCAGCCAAGAACAGGTAGTCAATGAAAAACTGTTTTTT
CASSQEQVVNEKLFF
>few|NA|TRBJ2-7|TRBV6-5
TGTGCCAGCAGTGACAGCCTCCACTCCTACGAGCAGTACTTC
CASSDSLHSYEQYF
>few|NA|TRBJ2-1|TRBV19
TGTGCCAGTAGTATAAAAGGGGCCGGTGGCTACAATGAGCAGTTCTTC
CASSIKGAGGYNEQFF
>few|TRBD1|TRBJ2-7|TRBV9
TGTGCCAGCAGCCCCCCCGGGACAGGGGTCCTTTCCTACGACTACGAGCAGTACTTC
CASSPPGTGVLSYDYEQYF
>few|TRBD2|TRBJ2-5|TRBV18
TGTGCCAGCTCACCGATGACCTTTAAGGGCGGGAGAGAGACCCAGTACTTC
CASSPMTFKGGRETQYF
>few|NA|TRBJ2-5|TRBV2
TGTGCCAGCCAGACAGCCAATGTTACGGAGACCCAGTACTTC
CASQTANVTETQYF
>NA|NA|TRBJ2-7|TRBV29-1
TGCAGCGTTGAATTAGGGCAGGGTCGAAGATACGAGCAGTACTTC
CSVELGQGRRYEQYF
>few|TRBD2|TRBJ2-1|TRBV5-1
TGCGCCAGCAGCTTGGCTAGCGGGGGGGCCTACAATGAGCAGTTCTTC
CASSLASGGAYNEQFF
>NA|NA|TRBJ2-7|TRBV2
TGTGCCAGCAGTGATTCGGCAGGCTCCTACGAGCAGTACTTC
CASSDSAGSYEQYF
>few|TRBD1|TRBJ1-1|TRBV27
TGTGCCAGCAGTGTGGGGACAGGGTGGAGAACTGAAGCTTTCTTT
CASSVGTGWRTEAFF
>NA|TRBD2|TRBJ2-3|TRBV18
TGTGCCAGCTCACCGCTAGCGGGAGATGGTGATACGCAGTATTTT
CASSPLAGDGDTQYF
>NA|NA|TRBJ2-7|TRBV7-5
TGTGCCAGAAGCCAAGACAGGGGAGTTCAGTACGAGCAGTACTTC
CARSQDRGVQYEQYF
>NA|TRBD2|TRBJ2-1|TRBV19
TGTGCCAGTAGTATAGGATGGACTAGCGGAAATGAGCAGTTCTTC
CASSIGWTSGNEQFF
>once|NA|TRBJ1-2|TRBV19
TGTGCCAGTAGTATCAACAGTGTGCCCTTCTATGGCTACACCTTC
CASSINSVPFYGYTF
>NA|NA|TRBJ1-2|TRBV11-2
TGTGCCAGCAGCCAATCAACAGGAGTTGGCTACACCTTC
CASSQSTGVGYTF
>few|TRBD1|TRBJ1-5|TRBV18
TGTGCCAGCTCTCCGGGACAGGGGGATAGGACCCAGCATTTT
CASSPGQGDRTQHF
>NA|NA|TRBJ1-4|TRBV2
TGTGCCAGCAGTGAGGGGCGAACGGAAAAACTGTTTTTT
CASSEGRTEKLFF
>few|NA|TRBJ2-7|TRBV21-1
TGTGCCAGCAGCCCCCGCGTAGTCTGCGAGCAGTACTTC
CASSPRVVCEQYF
>few|NA|TRBJ1-5|TRBV7-9
TGTGCCAGCAGGGCAGACAATCAGCCCCAGCATTTT
CASRADNQPQHF
>few|NA|TRBJ2-1|TRBV18
TGTGCCAGCTCACCAAGTTCTCTAGCGAACGATAATGAGCAGTTCTTC
CASSPSSLANDNEQFF
>few|NA|TRBJ2-4|TRBV29-1
TGCAGCGTTGAAGTGGTCAGGCCCCTAAACATTCAGTACTTC
CSVEVVRPLNIQYF
>NA|NA|TRBJ2-2|TRBV6-6
TGTGCCAGCAGGACTCAGGGTTACACCGGGGAGCTGTTTTTT
CASRTQGYTGELFF
>few|NA|TRBJ1-1|TRBV5-1
TGCGCCAGCAGCTTGAGGGGGGGCCCCATGAACACTGAAGCTTTCTTT
CASSLRGGPMNTEAFF
>few|NA|TRBJ2-2|TRBV13
TGTGCCAGCAGTCCAAGGGGGGGCGGGGCGAACACCGGGGAGCTGTTTTTT
CASSPRGGGANTGELFF
>NA|TRBD1|TRBJ2-5|TRBV5-1
TGCGCCAGCAGAACAGGGGGGACCCAGTACTTC
CASRTGGTQYF
>NA|NA|TRBJ1-5|TRBV19
TGTGCCAGTACCAACAGTGGAATGGAGCCCCAGCATTTT
CASTNSGMEPQHF
>few|NA|TRBJ1-3|TRBV29-1
TGCAGCGTTGAAGATCGTAGAGGGCGAAACACCATATATTTT
CSVEDRRGRNTIYF
>NA|TRBD2|TRBJ2-7|TRBV5-6
TGTGCCAGCAGCTCGGGACTAGCGGTGGACGAGCAGTACTTC
CASSSGLAVDEQYF
>NA|TRBD1|TRBJ2-1|TRBV5-4
TGTGCCAGCAGCTTGGGAGGACAGGGAATTAGGGATGAGCAGTTCTTC
CASSLGGQGIRDEQFF
>few|NA|TRBJ2-2|TRBV7-9
TGTGCCAGCAGCTCGGTCGGGGGGCCGGCCGGGGAGCTGTTTTTT
CASSSVGGPAGELFF
>NA|NA|TRBJ1-5|TRBV29-1
TGCAGCGTTGATTGGGAGGGGGCCCAGCATTTT
CSVDWEGAQHF
>few|TRBD1|TRBJ1-1|TRBV30
TGTGCCTGGAGTCCCGGGACAGGGGACACTGAAGCTTTCTTT
CAWSPGTGDTEAFF
>NA|TRBD1|TRBJ1-2|TRBV7-2
TGTGCCAGCAGCTTAGGGGGACAGTACGGTGGCTACACCTTC
CASSLGGQYGGYTF
>few|NA|TRBJ1-2|TRBV19
TGTGCCAGTAGTATAGGCACAACGTGGAACTATGGCTACACCTTC
CASSIGTTWNYGYTF
>few|NA|TRBJ2-1|TRBV10-3
TGTGCCATCAGTGAGGGCGGCTTTAGCAGCTCCTACAATGAGCAGTTCTTC
CAISEGGFSSSYNEQFF
>NA|TRBD2|TRBJ2-3|TRBV5-4
TGTGCCAGCAGCCCTAGCGGGTCGGGGACAGATACGCAGTATTTT
CASSPSGSGTDTQYF
>NA|TRBD1|TRBJ2-7|TRBV18
TGTGCCAGCTCTACCGGGACAGCCTACGAGCAGTACTTC
CASSTGTAYEQYF
>few|NA|TRBJ2-2|TRBV6-6
TGTGCCAGCAGTTATAGTGTGGCGGTGAACACCGGGGAGCTGTTTTTT
CASSYSVAVNTGELFF
>few|NA|TRBJ1-5|TRBV19
TGTGCCAGTAGTCTCAGGGGTGGCAATCAGCCCCAGCATTTT
CASSLRGGNQPQHF
>few|TRBD2|TRBJ2-7|TRBV9
TGTGCCAGCAGCGCCGGCGGGGGGGGCGTCTCCTACGAGCAGTACTTC
CASSAGGGGVSYEQYF
>NA|NA|TRBJ1-4|TRBV27
TGTGCCAGCAGTTTAATGGCGGCAACTAATGAAAAACTGTTTTTT
CASSLMAATNEKLFF
>few|NA|TRBJ2-1|TRBV2
TGTGCCAGCAGTGGCGAAAATGAGCAGTTCTTC
CASSGENEQFF
>NA|TRBD2|TRBJ2-2|TRBV19
TGTGCCAGTACCATCCGGGGAGGGCGTAACACCGGGGAGCTGTTTTTT
CASTIRGGRNTGELFF